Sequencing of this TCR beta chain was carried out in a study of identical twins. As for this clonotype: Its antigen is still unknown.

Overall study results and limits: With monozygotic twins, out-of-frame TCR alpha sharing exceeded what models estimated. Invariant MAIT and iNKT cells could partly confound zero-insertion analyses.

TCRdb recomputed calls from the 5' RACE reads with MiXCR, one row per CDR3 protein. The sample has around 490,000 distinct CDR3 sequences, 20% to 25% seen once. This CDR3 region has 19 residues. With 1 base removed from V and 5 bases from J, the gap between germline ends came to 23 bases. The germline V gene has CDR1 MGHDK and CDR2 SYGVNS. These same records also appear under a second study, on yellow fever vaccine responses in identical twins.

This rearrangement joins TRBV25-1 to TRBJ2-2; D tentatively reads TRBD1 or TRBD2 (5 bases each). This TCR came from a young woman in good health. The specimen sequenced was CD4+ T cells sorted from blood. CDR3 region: CASSESSWARGAETGELFF. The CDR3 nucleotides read TGTGCCAGCAGTGAATCCTCGTGGGCGAGGGGCGCCGAGACCGGGGAGCTGTTTTTT.